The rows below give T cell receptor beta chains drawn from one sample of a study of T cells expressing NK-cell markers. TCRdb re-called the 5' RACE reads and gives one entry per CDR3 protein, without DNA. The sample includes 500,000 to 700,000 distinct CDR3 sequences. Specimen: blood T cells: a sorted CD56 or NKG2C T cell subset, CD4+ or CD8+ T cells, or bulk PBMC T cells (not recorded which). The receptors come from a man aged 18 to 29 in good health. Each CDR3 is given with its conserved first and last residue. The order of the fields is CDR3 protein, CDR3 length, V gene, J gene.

CSLLGGSSSDTQYF	14	TRBV29-1	TRBJ2-3
CSADPERQKQYF	12	TRBV20-1	TRBJ2-3
CASSEGPQGFGYTF	14	TRBV25-1	TRBJ1-2
CASSRVGGLDQPQHF	15	TRBV5-1	TRBJ1-5
CASSPQGEGGELFF	14	TRBV7-8	TRBJ2-2
CSARPGQGTKISGNTIYF	18	TRBV20-1	TRBJ1-3
CAIRVEYEQYF	11	TRBV10-3	TRBJ2-7
CASSRGGTAGETQYF	15	TRBV12-3/TRBV12-4	TRBJ2-5
CASSTKDSGTYNEQFF	16	TRBV5-1	TRBJ2-1
CASSRLGLAGRGTGELFF	18	TRBV4-1	TRBJ2-2
CASSQVAGGPDYNEQFF	17	TRBV4-2	TRBJ2-1
CASSPGSGGRELFF	14	TRBV7-2	TRBJ2-2
CASSYPLAGGTYNEQFF	17	TRBV6-2/TRBV6-3	TRBJ2-1